Described below is a single TCR beta chain sequence and its context. No antigen is known for it. TCRdb's table, derived via immunoSEQ multiplex PCR, lists solely in-frame clones and lacks some. The repertoire consists of tens of thousands of clones, with 86% occurring once and the leading ten covering 5.5% to 7.5%. Trimming took off 3 bases at V and 3 bases at J, with 14 bases between the two ends. The V gene's germline CDR1 is MDHEN and CDR2 SYDVKM. CDR3 length equals 15 residues. Any history of autoimmune disease or systemic immunosuppression disqualified patients. Sampled blood was obtained at baseline, cycle 4 day 1, and cycle 7 day 1. This sample was taken from a study of OX40 agonist ivuxolimab in advanced cancers. Study findings and constraints: Dose levels from 0.1 to 3.0 mg/kg saw CD4+ and CD8+ blood T cells expand clonally by week 6.

The sequence derives from an adult with an advanced solid tumor such as melanoma, head and neck, liver or kidney cancer. The starting material was CD4+ or CD8+ T cells sorted from blood, obtained in a trial of the OX40 agonist ivuxolimab. The chain recombines TRBV28 with TRBJ1-2; no definite D call. The CDR3 coding sequence is TGTGCCAGCAGTTTTCCCGGCAGGCCCCACTATGGCTACACCTTC. Translating gives CASSFPGRPHYGYTF.